The T cell receptor beta chain under discussion was sequenced for a study of blood T cells in healthy people across ages. Using a J-beta primer mix together with a sample-barcoded 5' primer, a second PCR was run for roughly 6 to 11 cycles. TCRdb called the 5' RACE reads again in MiXCR, with one record for every CDR3 protein. The data contain about 900,000 distinct CDR3 sequences, 62% of them singletons. The CDR3 length is 10 residues. V lost 7 bases, J lost 13 bases, and 11 bases lay in between. Per the germline V gene, CDR1 is SEHNR and CDR2 is FQNEAQ (reference sequence). The clonotype originates from a man in his thirties or forties in good health. The sample comprised blood. The chain uses TRBV7-9 and TRBJ2-1; a weak D match, TRBD2 (5 bases). CDR3 DNA sequence: TGTGCCAGCACGGGGAGCGAACAGTTCTTC. Amino acid sequence: CASTGSEQFF.